This T cell receptor beta chain originates from a study of T cell changes during pregnancy in multiple sclerosis. Trimming cost V 5 bases and J 4 bases, with 17 bases left between them. The V gene's germline CDR1 is SEHNR and CDR2 FQNEAQ (reference sequence). This CDR3 comprises 15 residues. The protocol was immunoSEQ multiplex PCR, while the TCRdb copy is restricted to in-frame clones and leaves out a portion. The profile covers around 69,000 clones, with 90% to 95% appearing a single time and 2.1% taken by the ten largest. This chain joins TRBV7-9 and TRBJ1-1; no definite D call. The sequence was collected from a female donor in good health, enrolled as a control in a pregnancy study. Here the sequenced sample was peripheral blood, taken in the second trimester of pregnancy. This chain's CDR3 is CASSPPRAGITEAFF. The CDR3, as DNA: TGTGCCAGCAGCCCCCCGAGGGCAGGCATCACTGAAGCTTTCTTT.